The 25 T cell receptor beta chains given below trace back to one sample, sequenced in a study of response to subunit inactivated influenza vaccine. Each CDR3 protein gets one entry after TCRdb re-called the RT-PCR reads with MiXCR. The sample holds approximately 730,000 distinct CDR3 sequences; around 13% are singletons and the top ten take 6% to 7%. This sample comprised PBMCs from blood, obtained roughly 2 weeks before vaccination. These receptors all stem from a man aged 50 to 60 who received an inactivated influenza vaccine.

This chain links TRBV27 with TRBJ2-7; 8 bases are shared with TRBD2. Germline V lookup: CDR1 MNHEY, CDR2 SMNVEV (reference sequence). The CDR3 has 17 amino acids. The J segment lost 1 base and the V segment lost 6 bases, leaving 14 bases of the junction unmatched. This CDR3 is CASSSGGGFAGSYEQYF. CDR3 DNA: TGTGCCAGCAGCTCCGGGGGGGGTTTTGCGGGATCCTACGAGCAGTACTTC.

The J gene is TRBJ1-2, the V gene TRBV2; 11 bases are a match to TRBD1. Trimming took 6 bases from V and 7 from J; bases not matched to a gene: 4. Germline-derived CDR1 and CDR2 are SNHLY and FYNNEI. This CDR3 has 13 amino acids. CDR3 in amino acids: CASRDRGPGGYTF. The DNA of the CDR3 is TGTGCCAGCAGGGACAGGGGGCCCGGTGGCTACACCTTC. The full variable domain, with the rest looked up from reference TRBV2 and TRBJ1-2, is EPEVTQTPSHQVTQMGQEVILRCVPISNHLYFYWYRQILGQKVEFLVSFYNNEISEKSEIFDDQFSVERPDGSNFTLKIRSTKLEDSAMYFCASRDRGPGGYTFGSGTRLTVV.

The genes are TRBV15 and TRBJ2-7, with a possible D match to TRBD2 (5 bases). Per the germline V gene, CDR1 is LNHNV and CDR2 is YYDKDF (reference sequence). The length of the CDR3 is 13 residues. V lost 1 base to trimming and J lost 3 bases, with 7 bases between them. The CDR3 region has the DNA TGTGCCACCAGCAGAGCGGGGTACTACGAGCAGTACTTC. The encoded protein is CATSRAGYYEQYF.

In this sample, this clonotype turned up a few times. The rearrangement links TRBV15 to TRBJ2-3, with D uncertain. Germline V gene data show CDR1 as LNHNV and CDR2 as YYDKDF (reference sequence). The CDR3 has 15 amino acids. V shed 10 bases and J shed 0 bases, with 17 bases lying between them. The CDR3 DNA follows: TGTGCCATCGGTGCTGAAAGAACTAGCACAGATACGCAGTATTTT. This translates into CAIGAERTSTDTQYF.

This clonotype appeared a few times. The chain links TRBV29-1 to TRBJ2-7; D not certain. Per germline, CDR1 SQVTM and CDR2 ANQGSEA. The V and J ends lost 4 bases and 0 bases respectively, with 16 bases between them. The CDR3 sequence is 15 residues long. The CDR3 DNA sequence: TGCAGCGTTGGCCCGACTGGGCACCTCTCCTACGAGCAGTACTTC. It translates to CSVGPTGHLSYEQYF.

J is TRBJ1-2 and V is TRBV9; the match to TRBD1 covers 7 bases. J lost 8 bases, V lost 1 base, and 5 bases had no gene match. This CDR3 spans 13 amino acids. Germline V lookup: CDR1 SGDLS, CDR2 YYNGEE. In nucleotides, the CDR3 is TGTGCCAGCAGCGTACAGGGGGGGGCCGGCTACACCTTC. This encodes CASSVQGGAGYTF.

The rearrangement joins TRBV7-2 to TRBJ2-5, with 7 bases aligning to TRBD2. The germline V gene encodes CDR1 SGHTA and CDR2 FQGNSA. V lost 5 bases and J lost 4; bases outside the gene matches: 13. The CDR3 length is 16 residues. CDR3 bases: TGTGCCAGCAGCCCACACCTTGGGCGGGAGTTAGAGACCCAGTACTTC. Its translation is CASSPHLGRELETQYF.

This clonotype appeared a few times. The chain couples TRBV11-2 to TRBJ2-7; D remains unclear. This CDR3 comprises 11 residues. In germline, CDR1 is SGHAT, CDR2 FQNNGV. Trimming left V 3 bases short and J 5 bases short, with 5 bases between. CDR3: CASSFTNEQYF. DNA of the CDR3: TGTGCCAGCAGCTTTACGAACGAGCAGTACTTC.

The chain's CDR3 is CASSFGRGADTQYF. As DNA, the CDR3 is TGTGCCAGCAGCTTTGGGCGGGGGGCAGATACGCAGTATTTT. The chain recombines TRBV7-8 with TRBJ2-3, with 8 bases identical to TRBD2. The V segment lost 3 bases and the J segment 4 bases; nucleotides outside the gene matches: 3. Germline CDR1 is SGHVS and CDR2 is FQNEAQ. This CDR3 comprises 14 residues.

This clonotype was found a few times. The chain recombines TRBV5-4 with TRBJ2-2; D not certain. The CDR3 has 15 amino acids. Trimming pared 0 bases from V and 3 bases from J, leaving 9 bases between. Germline values: CDR1 SGHNT, CDR2 YYREEE (reference sequence). CDR3 protein: CASSLVDGDTGELFF. Here the CDR3 DNA reads TGTGCCAGCAGCTTGGTTGATGGGGACACCGGGGAGCTGTTTTTT.

This clonotype was counted only a few times. The V call is TRBV4-3, the J call TRBJ2-1, with D possibly matching TRBD2 (6 bases). Germline V gene data show CDR1 as LGHNA and CDR2 as YSLEER. Trimming took off 2 bases at V and 0 bases at J, with 14 bases between the two ends. The CDR3 runs to 17 residues. Written as DNA, the CDR3 is TGCGCCAGCAGCCAAAGACACCAGCGGGCCTCCTACAATGAGCAGTTCTTC. This encodes CASSQRHQRASYNEQFF.

V and J are TRBV6-5 and TRBJ2-1; 11 positions agree with TRBD1. The trim removed 5 bases at V and 6 bases at J, leaving 6 bases unmatched. CDR1 MNHEY and CDR2 SVGAGI come from the germline V gene. The CDR3 sequence is 15 residues long. CDR3 DNA sequence: TGTGCCAGCAGTAACGGACAGGGGGCAGTCAATGAGCAGTTCTTC. It codes for CASSNGQGAVNEQFF.

A few counts support this clonotype. V and J are TRBV29-1 and TRBJ2-7; TRBD2 might be the D (5 bases). CDR3 length equals 12 residues. The germline V gene has CDR1 SQVTM and CDR2 ANQGSEA. Trimming removed 6 bases at V and 4 bases at J, with 13 bases between. The CDR3 DNA follows: TGCAGCGTGAAGAGGGATAAATACGAGCAGTACTTC. This sequence encodes CSVKRDKYEQYF.

This clonotype showed up many times. The chain links TRBV28 to TRBJ1-2; D possibly corresponds to TRBD1 (6 bases). This CDR3 is built from 15 residues. Germline V gene sequence: CDR1 MDHEN, CDR2 SYDVKM. V lost 2 bases to trimming and J lost 7 bases, with 17 bases between them. The CDR3: CASSLGRGKGGGYTF. DNA for the CDR3: TGTGCCAGCAGTTTAGGCAGGGGCAAAGGTGGTGGCTACACCTTC.

This clonotype was detected a few times. The genes are TRBV10-3 and TRBJ1-6; 7 nucleotides line up with TRBD1. V shed 8 bases, J shed 7 bases, and the junction held 5 bases outside the gene matches. The germline gives CDR1 ENHRY, CDR2 SYGVKD. This CDR3 has 13 residues. The CDR3 coding sequence is TGTGCCATCCACGGGACAGAAAATTCACCCCTCCACTTT. As protein: CAIHGTENSPLHF.

CDR3 protein: CASSYVLRETHNEQFF. The CDR3 coding sequence is TGCGCCAGCAGCTACGTACTGCGGGAGACACACAATGAGCAGTTCTTC. The chain carries TRBV4-1 and TRBJ2-1; 7 bases are a match to TRBD2. This CDR3 contains 16 residues. Germline V gene lookup returns CDR1 MGHRA and CDR2 YSYEKL. Trimming removed 5 bases from V and 5 bases from J; junction bases left unmatched: 12.

The chain links TRBV20-1 to TRBJ2-2; 10 bases line up with TRBD2. This CDR3 is built from 18 residues. Germline-derived CDR1 and CDR2 are DFQATT and SNEGSKA (reference sequence). Trimming removed 4 bases from V and 0 bases from J; junction bases left unmatched: 11. The CDR3 nucleotides are TGCAGTGCTAAATTCCGGACTAGCGGAGTCGCGAACACCGGGGAGCTGTTTTTT. Amino acids: CSAKFRTSGVANTGELFF.

The chain has TRBV21-1 and TRBJ2-5; no DNA check was done on the table's D call, TRBD2. TRBV21-1 is marked as a pseudogene. CDR3 length equals 15 residues. The DNA for the CDR3 is TGTGCCAGCATCCTGGGACTTTCCCAATCGGAGACCCAGTACTTC. It specifies CASILGLSQSETQYF.

The J gene is TRBJ2-2, the V gene TRBV5-1; 13 positions agree with TRBD2. The CDR3 is 15 amino acids. Germline trimming cut 4 bases from V and 5 bases from J; bases unmatched to any gene: 2. The V gene's germline CDR1 is SGHRS and CDR2 YFSETQ. The DNA of the CDR3 is TGCGCCAGCAGCAGGACTAGCGGGAGTACCGGGGAGCTGTTTTTT. Translated, it gives CASSRTSGSTGELFF.

This clonotype has a count of ten or more. The chain joins TRBV6-1 to TRBJ1-5; 8 bases match TRBD1. Unmatched junction bases numbered 3, after V lost 7 bases and J lost 4 bases. Germline CDR1 is MNHNS and CDR2 is SASEGT. The CDR3 is 13 amino acids. The DNA for the CDR3 is TGTGCCAGCACTACAGGGGGTAATCAGCCCCAGCATTTT. Translation gives CASTTGGNQPQHF.

The table lists this clonotype with many counts. The chain is built from TRBV5-1 and TRBJ2-3, with 12 positions matching TRBD2. The V gene's germline CDR1 is SGHRS and CDR2 YFSETQ. J lost 3 bases, V lost 4 bases, and 6 bases had no gene match. This CDR3 region has 16 residues. The CDR3 DNA is TGCGCCAGCAGCGCCCGACTAGCGGGAGTGACAGATACGCAGTATTTT. Translating it yields CASSARLAGVTDTQYF.

The gene calls are TRBV2 and TRBJ2-3; D gene unclear. Trimming took 1 base from V and 2 from J, leaving 10 bases between them. The CDR3 is 15 residues long. Germline CDR1 SNHLY, CDR2 FYNNEI. The DNA for the CDR3 is TGTGCCAGCAGTGAAGACTTCGGGCACACAGATACGCAGTATTTT. Amino acids: CASSEDFGHTDTQYF. Drawing the rest from reference TRBV2 and TRBJ2-3, the complete variable domain is EPEVTQTPSHQVTQMGQEVILRCVPISNHLYFYWYRQILGQKVEFLVSFYNNEISEKSEIFDDQFSVERPDGSNFTLKIRSTKLEDSAMYFCASSEDFGHTDTQYFGPGTRLTVL.

The chain is built from TRBV4-2 and TRBJ2-1; D gene uncertain. Germline V gene data show CDR1 as LGHNA and CDR2 as YNFKEQ. V was shortened by 5 bases and J by 3 bases, with 8 bases between the two germline ends. This CDR3 is 13 amino acids long. The CDR3 sequence is CASSWTIYNEQFF. The CDR3 region has the DNA TGTGCCAGCAGCTGGACCATCTACAATGAGCAGTTCTTC.

This clonotype was recorded many times. The chain uses TRBV12-3 or TRBV12-4 and TRBJ2-7; 7 nucleotides match TRBD1. Trimming cost V 1 base and J 2 bases; bases outside gene matches: 2. This CDR3 is built from 14 residues. Written as DNA, the CDR3 is TGTGCCAGCAGTTTAGGGGGACAGACCTACGAGCAGTACTTC. It translates to CASSLGGQTYEQYF.

This rearrangement joins TRBV5-5 to TRBJ2-1; TRBD2 agrees at 8 bases. The ends lost 4 bases at V and 4 bases at J; junction bases unmatched: 10. Germline values: CDR1 SGHKS, CDR2 YYEKEE (reference sequence). The CDR3 has 16 amino acids. The CDR3 DNA follows: TGTGCCAGCAGCCCGGCAGGACTAGCCTATTACAATGAGCAGTTCTTC. Its protein is CASSPAGLAYYNEQFF. Full variable domain (rest looked up from reference TRBV5-5 and TRBJ2-1): DAGVTQSPTHLIKTRGQQVTLRCSPISGHKSVSWYQQVLGQGPQFIFQYYEKEERGRGNFPDRFSARQFPNYSSELNVNALLLGDSALYLCASSPAGLAYYNEQFFGPGTRLTVL.